These 22 T cell receptor beta chains originate from one sample sequenced in a study of cytomegalovirus exposure and HLA in healthy donors. 60 Vbeta and 13 Jbeta primers were used in PCR. Method: immunoSEQ multiplex PCR; TCRdb's copy keeps in-frame clones and lacks some. The sample includes roughly 190,000 clones, 65% to 85% seen only once; the top ten take around 2%. Sequencing was carried out using PBMCs. The receptors originated from a man aged 18 to 29 in good health and CMV-seronegative.

The chain carries TRBV6-1 and TRBJ1-4; D is perhaps TRBD1 (6 bases). The CDR3 is 16 amino acids. Germline V CDR1 and CDR2: MNHNS, SASEGT. Trimming cost V 3 bases and J 0 bases, with 11 bases left between them. The CDR3 nucleotides read TGTGCCAGCAGTGAGGGACACCGCTCAACTAATGAAAAACTGTTTTTT. The encoded protein is CASSEGHRSTNEKLFF.

This sequence joins TRBV27 and TRBJ1-1; unclear D gene. Trimming took off 3 bases at V and 1 base at J, with 6 bases between the two ends. The CDR3 loop spans 13 amino acids. Per the germline V gene, CDR1 is MNHEY and CDR2 is SMNVEV (reference sequence). The CDR3 loop is CASSFNSNTEAFF. The CDR3 nucleotides read TGTGCCAGCAGTTTCAACTCGAACACTGAAGCTTTCTTT.

J is TRBJ2-1 and V is TRBV10-3, with TRBD2 matching 10 bases. Germline CDR1 and CDR2: ENHRY and SYGVKD. CDR3 length equals 13 residues. Losses at the gene ends were 8 bases for V and 4 bases for J; bases not matched to a gene: 2. In DNA, the CDR3 is TGTGCCATCGGACTAGCGGAATACAATGAGCAGTTCTTC. Its protein product is CAIGLAEYNEQFF.

The chain links TRBV5-4 to TRBJ2-2; 11 nucleotides line up with TRBD2. The CDR3 consists of 17 residues. Germline CDR1 reads SGHNT; CDR2 reads YYREEE (reference sequence). V gave up 3 bases and J gave up 0 bases; unmatched junction bases: 4. CDR3 nucleotides: TGTGCCAGCAGCTCCCTGACTAGCGGGACGAACACCGGGGAGCTGTTTTTT. It is translated as CASSSLTSGTNTGELFF.

V and J are TRBV11-1 and TRBJ1-1, with D perhaps matching TRBD1 (5 bases). The V gene lost 4 bases and the J gene lost 5 bases, with 20 bases spanning the gap. The CDR3 length is 16 residues. Germline V CDR1 and CDR2: SGHAT, FQDESV (reference sequence). The CDR3 protein is CASSSFPKGWETEAFF. The CDR3 DNA sequence: TGTGCCAGCAGCTCTTTCCCCAAGGGGTGGGAAACTGAAGCTTTCTTT.

The J gene is TRBJ2-7, the V gene TRBV28, with D possibly being TRBD2 (5 bases). The CDR3 runs to 11 residues. Germline V gene data show CDR1 as MDHEN and CDR2 as SYDVKM. The V and J ends lost 2 bases and 12 bases respectively, with 11 bases between them. The CDR3 sequence is CASSLMRAMYF. CDR3 nucleotide sequence: TGTGCCAGCAGTTTAATGAGGGCCATGTACTTC.

V is TRBV5-1 and J is TRBJ1-6, with D tentatively TRBD1 (5 bases). Trimming shortened V by 0 bases and J by 10 bases, and 11 bases separated the two germline ends. Germline CDR1 SGHRS, CDR2 YFSETQ. This CDR3 is 14 amino acids long. The CDR3 DNA is TGCGCCAGCAGCTTGGGCAGGGTCGAATCACCCCTCCACTTT. Translation gives CASSLGRVESPLHF.

The chain uses TRBV7-3 and TRBJ2-3, with TRBD1 identical over 12 bases. The CDR3 loop spans 16 amino acids. CDR1 SGHTA and CDR2 FQGTGA come from the germline V gene. The V and J ends lost 2 bases and 3 bases, in that order; junction bases with no gene match: 3. The CDR3 DNA sequence: TGTGCCAGCAGCTTACGGGACAGGGGGCCGACAGATACGCAGTATTTT. It translates to CASSLRDRGPTDTQYF.

This clone was seen only once. Compared with germline, one end of the junction differs, possibly owing to a read error. The CDR3 reads CASSFSGRGNSQYF. The CDR3 nucleotides are TGTGCCAGCAGTTTTAGCGGGAGGGGAAACAGTCAGTACTTC. The chain couples TRBV7-2 to TRBJ2-4, with 11 bases fitting TRBD2. Germline V CDR1 and CDR2: SGHTA, FQGNSA. CDR3 size: 14 residues.

This chain uses TRBV15 with TRBJ1-4, with D hard to call. Germline V gene data show CDR1 as LNHNV and CDR2 as YYDKDF (reference sequence). The V gene lost 1 base and the J gene lost 5 bases, with 5 bases spanning the gap. The CDR3 totals 13 residues. The CDR3 region has the DNA TGTGCCACCAGCAGAGCCCTAAATGAAAAACTGTTTTTT. Its translation is CATSRALNEKLFF.

The genes are TRBV14 and TRBJ2-7; 7 bases align to TRBD1. The junction had 8 bases not matched to a gene; V was cut back by 4 bases and J by 2 bases. Germline V gene data show CDR1 as SGHDN and CDR2 as FVKESK. The CDR3 covers 15 residues. The CDR3 coding sequence is TGTGCCAGCAGCCGAGGACAGGCGAGGGCCTACGAGCAGTACTTC. Translating it yields CASSRGQARAYEQYF.

The chain has TRBV6-1 and TRBJ2-3, with TRBD2 matching over 8 bases. The ends lost 0 bases at V and 3 bases at J; junction bases unmatched: 5. The CDR3 has 16 amino acids. Germline values: CDR1 MNHNS, CDR2 SASEGT. In DNA form, the CDR3 reads TGTGCCAGCAGTGAAGCGGGGGCGGGGGGTACAGATACGCAGTATTTT. Translated: CASSEAGAGGTDTQYF.

V is TRBV4-3 and J is TRBJ1-3; a possible D gene is TRBD1 (5 bases). Trimming removed 4 bases at V and 0 bases at J, with 10 bases between. Looked up from germline, CDR1 is LGHNA and CDR2 is YSLEER. The length of the CDR3 is 15 residues. The CDR3 coding sequence is TGCGCCAGCAGCCCACAGGTTTTCTCTGGAAACACCATATATTTT. It translates to CASSPQVFSGNTIYF.

This clone was counted between two and nine times. V is TRBV4-1 and J is TRBJ2-1; 9 bases are a match to TRBD2. V dropped 0 bases and J dropped 5; count of bases not matched to a gene: 5. Germline V gene sequence: CDR1 MGHRA, CDR2 YSYEKL. The CDR3 contains 16 residues. CDR3: CASSQEWLAGNNEQFF. Here the CDR3 DNA reads TGCGCCAGCAGCCAAGAATGGCTAGCGGGAAACAATGAGCAGTTCTTC.

V is TRBV6-1 and J is TRBJ1-1, with D unresolved. The CDR3 is made up of 13 amino acids. Germline values: CDR1 MNHNS, CDR2 SASEGT. The V and J ends lost 8 bases and 1 base respectively, with 11 bases between them. The CDR3 here is CASEEGWNTEAFF. The CDR3 DNA follows: TGTGCCAGCGAAGAGGGTTGGAACACTGAAGCTTTCTTT.

The chain employs TRBV5-1 and TRBJ2-3, with TRBD2 matching 9 bases. In germline, CDR1 is SGHRS, CDR2 YFSETQ. This CDR3 contains 16 residues. With 7 bases clipped from V and 6 bases from J, the junction kept 15 bases outside the gene matches. In DNA, the CDR3 is TGCGCCAGCTCAATATCCTTAGCGGGGGACGGGGATACGCAGTATTTT. Encoded protein: CASSISLAGDGDTQYF.

Only one count was recorded for this clone. The chain uses TRBV5-5 and TRBJ2-4; no reliable D call. V lost 7 bases, J lost 6 bases, and 5 bases lay in between. From germline, CDR1 is SGHKS and CDR2 YYEKEE (reference sequence). This CDR3 contains 10 residues. The CDR3 loop reads CASRLNIQYF. CDR3 nucleotides: TGTGCCAGCCGGTTAAACATTCAGTACTTC. Full variable domain (outside the CDR3, taken from reference TRBV5-5 and TRBJ2-4): DAGVTQSPTHLIKTRGQQVTLRCSPISGHKSVSWYQQVLGQGPQFIFQYYEKEERGRGNFPDRFSARQFPNYSSELNVNALLLGDSALYLCASRLNIQYFGAGTRLSVL.

The chain couples TRBV27 to TRBJ2-7, with TRBD1 identical over 10 bases. Per the germline V gene, CDR1 is MNHEY and CDR2 is SMNVEV (reference sequence). CDR3 length equals 13 residues. V lost 6 bases and J lost 2; bases outside the gene matches: 1. This CDR3 reads CASRGTGAYEQYF. The CDR3 nucleotides are TGTGCCAGCAGGGGGACAGGGGCCTACGAGCAGTACTTC.

The rearrangement links TRBV18 to TRBJ2-1, with 10 bases that match TRBD2. Germline values: CDR1 KGHSH, CDR2 LQKENI. The CDR3 sequence is 15 residues long. Trimming removed 2 bases from V and 7 bases from J; junction bases left unmatched: 5. The CDR3 region is CASSPSLAGVNEQFF. CDR3 coding DNA: TGTGCCAGCTCACCATCCCTAGCGGGGGTTAATGAGCAGTTCTTC.

The chain recombines TRBV7-9 with TRBJ2-7; TRBD2 aligns across 15 bases. V was clipped by 5 bases and J by 5 bases; unmatched bases: 13. The germline CDR1 and CDR2 sequences are SEHNR and FQNEAQ (reference sequence). The CDR3 covers 18 residues. CDR3 loop: CASSPRTSGRASGNEQYF. CDR3 nucleotides: TGTGCCAGCAGCCCCCGGACTAGCGGGAGGGCTAGCGGGAACGAGCAGTACTTC.

This clone turned up a few times. The chain joins TRBV28 to TRBJ1-2; 7 nucleotides align to TRBD1. The CDR3 has 14 amino acids. Germline CDR1 is MDHEN and CDR2 is SYDVKM. V lost 5 bases to trimming and J lost 8 bases; unmatched junction nucleotides: 11. The CDR3 region is CASSPGRGLGGYTF. The CDR3 bases are TGTGCCAGCAGTCCCGGGAGGGGGCTAGGAGGCTACACCTTC.

The chain recombines TRBV7-8 with TRBJ2-7, with 9 bases identical to TRBD1. V shed 3 bases and J 2 bases; nucleotides not matched to a gene: 8. The V gene's germline CDR1 is SGHVS and CDR2 FQNEAQ. CDR3 length equals 16 residues. DNA for the CDR3: TGTGCCAGCAGCTTCCACGGGACAGGGATTGCCTACGAGCAGTACTTC. This gives the protein CASSFHGTGIAYEQYF.